The present T cell receptor (beta chain) was sequenced within a study of cytotoxic CD8 clonotypes in ibrutinib-treated CLL. Overall study: Outcomes included 25 or so partial and 2 complete responses; after median approximately 70 months, roughly 15 stayed remitted and roughly twelve progressed.

Notes on the study in general: Ibrutinib response saw clonality rise, and progression saw it return toward baseline.

The table came from immunoSEQ multiplex PCR; TCRdb's copy has only in-frame clones and leaves some out. The table records over 120,000 clones, roughly three quarters of them present only once. The source of roughly 2.1 micrograms of genomic DNA for TCR beta libraries was cryopreserved PBMCs. Trimming shortened V by 2 bases and J by 3 bases, and 13 bases separated the two germline ends. The CDR3 has 15 amino acids. CDR1 and CDR2 (germline): MNHNY, SVGAGI (reference sequence). About this clone itself: Its antigen is currently unknown.

The TCR sequence derives from a human donor with chronic lymphocytic leukemia. Sequenced material: PBMCs, taken after 12 months of ibrutinib treatment. The chain has TRBV6-6 and TRBJ2-5, with D uncertain. Written as DNA, the CDR3 is TGTGCCAGCAGTTACACGGGTCACAGAAAAGAGACCCAGTACTTC. The encoded protein is CASSYTGHRKETQYF.